One sample yielded the 21 T cell receptor beta chains listed below, sequenced in a study of cytomegalovirus exposure and HLA in healthy donors. Primers included in the PCR were 60 Vbeta and 13 Jbeta primers. Only in-frame clones appear in the TCRdb table, and some are missing; sequencing was by immunoSEQ multiplex PCR. The data contain some 150,000 clones, approximately 76% of them seen just once; the ten biggest clones take up approximately 1.4%. Material for sequencing was PBMCs. These receptors were obtained from a man in his sixties in good health and CMV-seronegative.

The chain couples TRBV28 to TRBJ2-1; D is undetermined. The length of the CDR3 is 15 residues. The ends were cut back, 3 bases at V and 5 bases at J, with 14 bases in the middle. Germline V gene lookup returns CDR1 MDHEN and CDR2 SYDVKM. CDR3: CASSFVDTRDNEQFF. The CDR3 DNA reads TGTGCCAGCAGTTTTGTTGATACGCGAGACAATGAGCAGTTCTTC.

A remark on this clone: The conserved closing phenylalanine or tryptophan is absent in this CDR3, likely reflecting a read error. The chain combines TRBV9 with TRBJ1-2; D is undetermined. V was shortened by 0 bases and J by 4 bases, with 13 bases between the two germline ends. In germline, CDR1 is SGDLS, CDR2 YYNGEE. The CDR3 has 15 residues. CDR3 sequence reads: CASSVDVGTSYGYTL. CDR3 DNA sequence: TGTGCCAGCAGCGTAGATGTGGGCACCAGCTATGGCTACACCCTC.

The chain joins TRBV15 to TRBJ1-2, with TRBD1 identical over 9 bases. Germline CDR1 reads LNHNV; CDR2 reads YYDKDF (reference sequence). This CDR3 has 15 residues. With V trimmed by 5 bases and J by 1 base, 5 bases remained unmatched. The CDR3 DNA follows: TGTGCCACCAGCGATGGGACAGGGATTAACTATGGCTACACCTTC. Translation gives CATSDGTGINYGYTF.

This clone was recorded a few times. The chain carries TRBV7-2 and TRBJ2-5; 8 nucleotides align to TRBD1. CDR1 SGHTA and CDR2 FQGNSA come from the germline V gene. Unmatched junction bases numbered 4, after V lost 2 bases and J lost 2 bases. CDR3 size: 15 residues. The CDR3 spells CASSLQGARQETQYF. The CDR3 DNA reads TGTGCCAGCAGCTTACAGGGGGCGCGGCAAGAGACCCAGTACTTC.

The V and J genes are TRBV7-9 and TRBJ1-6; TRBD1 agrees at 7 bases. This CDR3 is built from 14 residues. Germline values: CDR1 SEHNR, CDR2 FQNEAQ (reference sequence). The V segment lost 6 bases and the J segment 7 bases; nucleotides outside the gene matches: 6. The DNA for the CDR3 is TGTGCCAGCAGATCAGACAGGGACAATTCACCCCTCCACTTT. As protein: CASRSDRDNSPLHF.

The J gene is TRBJ2-7, the V gene TRBV5-1; 7 bases align to TRBD1. CDR3 length: 14 residues. V was clipped by 7 bases and J by 3 bases; unmatched bases: 10. Germline values: CDR1 SGHRS, CDR2 YFSETQ. Here the CDR3 DNA reads TGCGCCAGCTCCAAACCGGGACAGAGCTACGAGCAGTACTTC. Translating it yields CASSKPGQSYEQYF.

The chain is built from TRBV7-5 and TRBJ2-7; TRBD1 reflects the table's D call only, with no check against the DNA. TRBV7-5 has pseudogene status. This CDR3 contains 16 residues. The CDR3 DNA follows: TGTGTCAGAAGCCAGCCCCGGGACAGGAGCTCCTACGAGCAGTACTTC. It translates to CVRSQPRDRSSYEQYF.

The chain has TRBV7-2 and TRBJ2-1; no firm D call. This CDR3 is built from 13 residues. Trimming removed 3 bases from V and 4 bases from J, with 7 bases in between. CDR1 is SGHTA and CDR2 is FQGNSA in the germline V gene. For the CDR3, the DNA is TGTGCCAGCAGCTTTGGTCGGTACAATGAGCAGTTCTTC. Translation gives CASSFGRYNEQFF.

The chain uses TRBV11-2 and TRBJ2-7, with TRBD2 as a possible D gene (7 bases). Trimming left V 5 bases short and J 6 bases short, with 23 bases between. This CDR3 contains 16 residues. Per germline, CDR1 SGHAT and CDR2 FQNNGV. CDR3 coding DNA: TGTGCCAGCAGCCGACTCGGGGGCGGGAGTCGGAGCGAGCAGTACTTC. Protein: CASSRLGGGSRSEQYF.

This chain uses TRBV27 with TRBJ2-2; D ambiguous. In germline, CDR1 is MNHEY, CDR2 SMNVEV (reference sequence). Trimming removed 1 base from V and 0 bases from J, with 9 bases in between. The CDR3 length is 16 residues. CDR3 sequence: CASSLFARTNTGELFF. The CDR3 DNA reads TGTGCCAGCAGTTTATTTGCCAGAACGAACACCGGGGAGCTGTTTTTT.

This chain links TRBV30 with TRBJ2-7; no clear D. There are 14 residues in the CDR3. V dropped 2 bases and J dropped 2 bases, with 13 bases sitting between them. Germline-derived CDR1 and CDR2 are GTSNPN and SVGIG (reference sequence). The CDR3 DNA reads as TGTGCCTGGAGTAGCACACCTAGTACCTACGAGCAGTACTTC. Its translation is CAWSSTPSTYEQYF.

The chain employs TRBV14 and TRBJ1-3, with D unclear. V was shortened by 0 bases and J by 0 bases, with 15 bases between the two germline ends. This CDR3 comprises 18 residues. Germline CDR1 SGHDN, CDR2 FVKESK. The CDR3: CASSQDWRVESSGNTIYF. CDR3 bases: TGTGCCAGCAGCCAAGACTGGAGGGTAGAGAGCTCTGGAAACACCATATATTTT.

CDR3 residues: CASSDPGVEEKLFF. Here the CDR3 DNA reads TGTGCCAGCAGTGACCCCGGGGTAGAAGAAAAACTGTTTTTT. The V call is TRBV6-4, the J call TRBJ1-4; unclear D gene. V gave up 2 bases and J gave up 8 bases, with 12 bases separating them. Germline CDR1 MRHNA, CDR2 SNTAGT. This CDR3 contains 14 residues.

In this sample, this clone turned up a few times. V is TRBV28 and J is TRBJ2-7; 7 nucleotides line up with TRBD1. Germline V gene lookup returns CDR1 MDHEN and CDR2 SYDVKM. There are 17 residues in the CDR3. V lost 2 bases, J lost 1 base, and 11 bases stayed unmatched. This CDR3 is CASSLALRTGGSYEQYF. The CDR3 DNA reads as TGTGCCAGCAGTTTAGCCCTTCGGACAGGAGGATCCTACGAGCAGTACTTC.

The chain carries TRBV19 and TRBJ2-5; D is ambiguous. Germline V gene data show CDR1 as LNHDA and CDR2 as SQIVND (reference sequence). V lost 0 bases to trimming and J lost 2 bases, with 10 bases between them. The CDR3 covers 15 residues. The CDR3 protein is CASSIDSLRQETQYF. The CDR3 nucleotides are TGTGCCAGTAGTATAGATAGTCTCAGGCAAGAGACCCAGTACTTC.

On this clone itself: Other DNA sequences of this sample code for an identical CDR3. The chain links TRBV5-1 to TRBJ2-1; 13 bases match TRBD2. With V trimmed by 3 bases and J by 4 bases, 1 base remained unmatched. CDR3 length: 15 amino acids. The V gene's germline CDR1 is SGHRS and CDR2 YFSETQ. The CDR3: CASSSGLAGYNEQFF. CDR3 nucleotide sequence: TGCGCCAGCAGCTCGGGACTAGCGGGATACAATGAGCAGTTCTTC. The whole variable domain, filled in from reference TRBV5-1 and TRBJ2-1, reads KAGVTQTPRYLIKTRGQQVTLSCSPISGHRSVSWYQQTPGQGLQFLFEYFSETQRNKGNFPGRFSGRQFSNSRSEMNVSTLELGDSALYLCASSSGLAGYNEQFFGPGTRLTVL.

The chain recombines TRBV19 with TRBJ2-7; no clear D gene. V was trimmed by 5 bases and J by 1 base, leaving 6 bases between them. The CDR3 covers 12 residues. Looked up from germline, CDR1 is LNHDA and CDR2 is SQIVND (reference sequence). CDR3 amino acids: CASSQTSYEQYF. The CDR3 region has the DNA TGTGCCAGTAGTCAGACATCCTACGAGCAGTACTTC.

The chain uses TRBV4-2 and TRBJ1-5, with TRBD1 identical over 7 bases. Germline lookup yields CDR1 LGHNA and CDR2 YNFKEQ. The CDR3 covers 17 residues. With 1 base clipped from V and 2 bases from J, the junction kept 8 bases outside the gene matches. The CDR3 sequence: CASSQGPLTGRNQPQHF. In nucleotides, the CDR3 is TGTGCCAGCAGCCAAGGACCCCTGACAGGGCGCAATCAGCCCCAGCATTTT.

The chain is built from TRBV2 and TRBJ1-4, with D possibly being TRBD1 (6 bases). This CDR3 contains 15 residues. Per the germline V gene, CDR1 is SNHLY and CDR2 is FYNNEI. Trimming shortened V by 6 bases and J by 0 bases, and 11 bases separated the two germline ends. The CDR3 is CASSGQFSTNEKLFF. DNA of the CDR3: TGTGCCAGCAGCGGACAGTTCTCAACTAATGAAAAACTGTTTTTT. The full variable domain, in which reference TRBV2 and TRBJ1-4 provide the parts outside the CDR3, is EPEVTQTPSHQVTQMGQEVILRCVPISNHLYFYWYRQILGQKVEFLVSFYNNEISEKSEIFDDQFSVERPDGSNFTLKIRSTKLEDSAMYFCASSGQFSTNEKLFFGSGTQLSVL.

In this sample, this clone turned up once. The chain recombines TRBV4-3 with TRBJ2-7, with 8 positions matching TRBD2. CDR1 is LGHNA, CDR2 YSLEER, per germline. The CDR3 sequence is 14 residues long. The V gene end was trimmed by 3 bases and the J gene end by 6 bases; junction bases not matched to a gene: 7. The CDR3 DNA is TGCGCCAGCAGCCACCTCGGGAGGGCCCGCGAGCAGTACTTC. Translating it yields CASSHLGRAREQYF.

The chain joins TRBV19 to TRBJ1-2, with 9 bases fitting TRBD1. From germline, CDR1 is LNHDA and CDR2 SQIVND (reference sequence). Losses at the gene ends were 6 bases for V and 5 bases for J; bases not matched to a gene: 10. The CDR3 spans 15 residues. The CDR3, as DNA: TGTGCCAGTAGCCCGAAAGTTGACAGGGGGTATGGCTACACCTTC. This gives the protein CASSPKVDRGYGYTF.